Each of the 8 T cell receptor beta chains below was sequenced from the same sample in a study of blood T cell repertoires in COVID-19. Produced via immunoSEQ multiplex PCR; TCRdb's table is partial and in-frame only. Among approximately 200,000 clones listed, 85% to 90% were seen once. The sequencing sample was made of PBMCs or T cells enriched from blood (not recorded which). The receptors come from a woman younger than 35 in a cohort exposed to, infected with or recovered from COVID-19 (not recorded which).

The chain links TRBV27 to TRBJ1-2; TRBD1 is a possible D gene (5 bases). The CDR3 is 12 amino acids. In germline, CDR1 is MNHEY, CDR2 SMNVEV (reference sequence). Trimming stripped 6 bases from V and 8 bases from J, with 13 bases between. This CDR3 reads CASRGPGEGYTF. The CDR3 DNA reads TGTGCCAGCAGGGGGCCGGGGGAAGGCTACACCTTC.

J is TRBJ2-3 and V is TRBV2; TRBD1 agrees at 9 bases. The trim removed 3 bases at V and 0 bases at J, leaving 10 bases unmatched. CDR3 length: 18 amino acids. Germline CDR1 reads SNHLY; CDR2 reads FYNNEI. The CDR3 sequence is CASSDPTGQGPSTDTQYF. The CDR3 DNA reads TGTGCCAGCAGTGACCCTACGGGACAGGGCCCTAGCACAGATACGCAGTATTTT.

The chain joins TRBV27 to TRBJ2-3; D is possibly TRBD2 (5 bases). V was trimmed by 8 bases and J by 4 bases, leaving 16 bases between them. CDR1 is MNHEY and CDR2 is SMNVEV in the germline V gene (reference sequence). There are 14 residues in the CDR3. CDR3 loop: CASLLSPSSDTQYF. The CDR3 DNA sequence: TGTGCCAGCTTACTTAGTCCTAGCTCAGATACGCAGTATTTT.

In regard to this clone: One end of the junction is discordant with germline, which a read error may explain. The rearrangement uses TRBV12-3 or TRBV12-4 and TRBJ1-2; D call uncertain. The length of the CDR3 is 12 residues. The CDR3 is CASSPSNFGYTF. DNA of the CDR3: TGTGCCAGCAGTCCTTCGAACTTTGGCTACACCTTC.

The chain couples TRBV28 to TRBJ2-7; 7 bases are a match to TRBD1. Per germline, CDR1 MDHEN and CDR2 SYDVKM. Trimming removed 6 bases from V and 2 bases from J; junction bases left unmatched: 10. The CDR3 covers 15 residues. The CDR3 sequence is CASREPGQRAYEQYF. CDR3 nucleotide sequence: TGTGCCAGCAGGGAGCCGGGACAGAGAGCCTACGAGCAGTACTTC. Based on the CDR3 plus reference TRBV28 and TRBJ2-7, the full variable domain is DVKVTQSSRYLVKRTGEKVFLECVQDMDHENMFWYRQDPGLGLRLIYFSYDVKMKEKGDIPEGYSVSREKKERFSLILESASTNQTSMYLCASREPGQRAYEQYFGPGTRLTVT.

The chain recombines TRBV30 with TRBJ1-5; 8 bases align to TRBD1. The CDR3 sequence is 16 residues long. Per germline, CDR1 GTSNPN and CDR2 SVGIG (reference sequence). The V gene end was trimmed by 0 bases and the J gene end by 7 bases; junction bases not matched to a gene: 11. The CDR3 sequence is CAWSVASAGGLQPQHF. CDR3 sequence (DNA): TGTGCCTGGAGTGTCGCGTCGGCAGGGGGCTTGCAGCCCCAGCATTTT.

The chain has TRBV5-1 and TRBJ1-6; 10 bases agree with TRBD1. CDR3 length: 13 amino acids. V trimming: 5 bases; J trimming: 11 bases; junction bases outside the gene matches: 4. The germline V gene has CDR1 SGHRS and CDR2 YFSETQ. This CDR3 reads CASRTGGETPLHF. The CDR3 DNA sequence: TGCGCCAGCAGGACAGGGGGCGAAACACCCCTCCACTTT.

This clone was observed a few times. The chain is built from TRBV7-9 and TRBJ2-1; TRBD1 is a possible D gene (6 bases). Trimming took off 4 bases at V and 0 bases at J, with 13 bases between the two ends. Looked up from germline, CDR1 is SEHNR and CDR2 is FQNEAQ (reference sequence). CDR3 length: 16 amino acids. CDR3 bases: TGTGCCAGCAGCTCAGCGACAGGAGTCTCCTACAATGAGCAGTTCTTC. It specifies CASSSATGVSYNEQFF.